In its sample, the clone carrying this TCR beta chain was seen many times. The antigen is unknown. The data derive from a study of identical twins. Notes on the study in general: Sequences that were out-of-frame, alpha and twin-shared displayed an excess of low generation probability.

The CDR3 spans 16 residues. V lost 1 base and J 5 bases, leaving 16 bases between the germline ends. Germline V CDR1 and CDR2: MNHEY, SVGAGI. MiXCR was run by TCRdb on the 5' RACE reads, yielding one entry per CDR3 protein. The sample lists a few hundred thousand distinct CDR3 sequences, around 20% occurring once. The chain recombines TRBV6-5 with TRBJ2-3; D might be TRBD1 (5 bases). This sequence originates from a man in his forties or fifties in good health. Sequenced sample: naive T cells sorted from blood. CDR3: CASSYLPPSREDTQYF. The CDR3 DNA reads TGTGCCAGCAGTTACTTGCCTCCCAGCAGGGAAGATACGCAGTATTTT.